These 3 T cell receptor beta chains share one sample of origin, sequenced in a study of glioma-infiltrating T cells. The iRepertoire nested amplicon-rescue multiplex PCR amplified TCR alpha and beta CDR3s from RNA. One entry per CDR3 protein results from TCRdb running MiXCR on the multiplex PCR reads. The sample carries 84,000 or so distinct CDR3 sequences, about a quarter recorded once. The sequencing sample was made of glioma tissue, nonneoplastic brain tissue, or PBMCs (not recorded which). The receptors stem from a human donor with low-grade glioma or glioblastoma, undergoing nonglioma brain surgery, or in good health (not recorded which).

By its share, this clonotype is medium-sized. CDR3 nucleotide sequence: TGCAGTGCAGTATCGCCGGGACAAAGCATGAACACTGAAGCTTTCTTT. Its protein product is CSAVSPGQSMNTEAFF. This chain joins TRBV20-1 and TRBJ1-1, with D perhaps TRBD1 (6 bases). CDR1 is DFQATT and CDR2 is SNEGSKA in the germline V gene (reference sequence). Trimming stripped 6 bases from V and 0 bases from J, with 20 bases between. The length of the CDR3 is 16 residues.

V gene TRBV3-1 combines with J gene TRBJ1-1, with TRBD1 matching over 12 bases. The CDR3 extends over 16 amino acids. Germline V lookup: CDR1 LGHDT, CDR2 YNNKEL (reference sequence). V trimming: 2 bases; J trimming: 9 bases; junction bases outside the gene matches: 10. CDR3 in DNA: TGTGCCAGCAGCCAAACGGGACAGGGGGCGCGAACTAAAGCTTTCTTT. It translates to CASSQTGQGARTKAFF. Variable domain in full (rest from reference TRBV3-1 and TRBJ1-1): DTAVSQTPKYLVTQMGNDKSIKCEQNLGHDTMYWYKQDSKKFLKIMFSYNNKELIINETVPNRFSPKSPDKAHLNLHINSLELGDSAVYFCASSQTGQGARTKAFFGQGTRLTVV.

Points on this clonotype: Compared with germline, one end of the junction differs, possibly owing to a read error. The CDR3 protein is CASSPRDRVIEASF. Here the CDR3 DNA reads TGTGCTAGCAGTCCCCGGGACAGGGTGATTGAAGCTTCCTTT. The V call is TRBV6-2 or TRBV6-3, the J call TRBJ1-1, with TRBD1 identical over 9 bases. This CDR3 is built from 14 residues. In germline, CDR1 is MNHEY, CDR2 SVGEGT.